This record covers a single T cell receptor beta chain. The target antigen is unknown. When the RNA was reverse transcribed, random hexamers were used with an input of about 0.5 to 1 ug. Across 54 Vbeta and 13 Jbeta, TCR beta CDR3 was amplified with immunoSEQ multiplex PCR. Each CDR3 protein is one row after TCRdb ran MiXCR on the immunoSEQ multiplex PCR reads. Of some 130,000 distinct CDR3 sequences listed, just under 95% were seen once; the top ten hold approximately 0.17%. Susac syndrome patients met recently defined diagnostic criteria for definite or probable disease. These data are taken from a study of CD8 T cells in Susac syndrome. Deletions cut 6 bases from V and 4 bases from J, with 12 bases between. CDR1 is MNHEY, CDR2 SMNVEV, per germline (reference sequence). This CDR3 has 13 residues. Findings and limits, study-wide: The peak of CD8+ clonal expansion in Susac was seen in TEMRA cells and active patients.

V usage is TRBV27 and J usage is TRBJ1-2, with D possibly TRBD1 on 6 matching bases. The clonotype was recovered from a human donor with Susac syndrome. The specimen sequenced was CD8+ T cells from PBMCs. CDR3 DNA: TGTGCCAGCAGGGGAGACAGGTTCTATGGCTACACCTTC. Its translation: CASRGDRFYGYTF.